This T cell receptor (beta chain) was found in a study of tumor-infiltrating lymphocytes in primary liver carcinoma. The CDR3 extends over 15 amino acids. The V gene's germline CDR1 is MNHNS and CDR2 SASEGT. Researchers drew blood RNA from unsorted whole blood and extracted germline DNA as well. In regard to this clonotype: One end of the junction varies from germline; a read error may be responsible.

From around 0.5 ug total RNA, TCR beta cDNA was generated with a primer in the constant region. Generation of the TCR beta libraries relied on three nested multiplex PCR rounds using slightly modified ARM-PCR. In the first two PCR rounds, TRBV1-TRBV30 forward primers were paired with a C-beta reverse primer, and each round lasted approximately 9 cycles. TCRdb called the multiplex PCR reads again in MiXCR, with one record for every CDR3 protein. The sample has around 330,000 distinct CDR3 sequences, 65% seen once; the top ten hold roughly 8.6%. The clonotype originates from a man in his forties with primary liver carcinoma and hepatitis B virus infection. Sequencing used peripheral blood. This chain joins TRBV6-1 and TRBJ2-3, with 12 bases that match TRBD2. This chain's CDR3 is CASNPTSGRLDMQYF. The CDR3 DNA sequence: TGTGCCAGCAATCCGACTAGCGGGAGATTAGATATGCAGTATTTT.